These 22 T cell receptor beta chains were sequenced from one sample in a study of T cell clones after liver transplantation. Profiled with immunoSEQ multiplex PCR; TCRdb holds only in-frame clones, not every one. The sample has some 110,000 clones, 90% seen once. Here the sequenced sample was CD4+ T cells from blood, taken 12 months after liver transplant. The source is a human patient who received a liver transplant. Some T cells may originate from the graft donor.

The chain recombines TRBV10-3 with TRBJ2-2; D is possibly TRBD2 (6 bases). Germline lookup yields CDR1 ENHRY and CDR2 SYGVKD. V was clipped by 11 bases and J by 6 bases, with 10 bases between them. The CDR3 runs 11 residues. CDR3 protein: CAAGEAGELFF. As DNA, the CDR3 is TGTGCCGCCGGGGAGGCCGGGGAGCTGTTTTTT.

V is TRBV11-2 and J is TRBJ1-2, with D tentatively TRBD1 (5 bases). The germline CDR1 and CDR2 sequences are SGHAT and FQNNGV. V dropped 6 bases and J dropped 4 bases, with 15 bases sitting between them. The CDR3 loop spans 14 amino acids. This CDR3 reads CASSSGPPAYGYTF. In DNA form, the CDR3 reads TGTGCCAGCAGTTCGGGACCGCCGGCCTATGGCTACACCTTC.

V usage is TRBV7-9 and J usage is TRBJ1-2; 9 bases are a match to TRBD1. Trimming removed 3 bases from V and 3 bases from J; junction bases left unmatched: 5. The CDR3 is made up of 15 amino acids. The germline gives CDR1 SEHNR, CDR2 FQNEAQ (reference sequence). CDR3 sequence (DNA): TGTGCCAGCAGCTTCTGGGACAGGGTCGACTATGGCTACACCTTC. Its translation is CASSFWDRVDYGYTF.

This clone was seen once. The CDR3 protein is CASSPGAGYGYTF. CDR3 bases: TGTGCCAGCAGCCCTGGGGCGGGCTATGGCTACACCTTC. V usage is TRBV7-9 and J usage is TRBJ1-2; TRBD1 is a possible D gene (5 bases). The length of the CDR3 is 13 residues. V was clipped by 5 bases and J by 4 bases, with 11 bases between them. Germline V gene data show CDR1 as SEHNR and CDR2 as FQNEAQ (reference sequence).

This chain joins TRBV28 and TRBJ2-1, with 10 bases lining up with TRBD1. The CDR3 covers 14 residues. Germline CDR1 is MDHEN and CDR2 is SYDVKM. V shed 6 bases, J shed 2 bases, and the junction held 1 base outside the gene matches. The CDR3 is CASRGQGPYNEQFF. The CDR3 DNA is TGTGCCAGCAGGGGACAGGGGCCCTACAATGAGCAGTTCTTC.

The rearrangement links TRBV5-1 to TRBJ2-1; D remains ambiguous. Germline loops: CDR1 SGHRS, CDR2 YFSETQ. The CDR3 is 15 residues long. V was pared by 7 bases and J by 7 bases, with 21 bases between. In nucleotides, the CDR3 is TGCGCCAGCGAAAATGGGTGGGCTCTAGGGAATGAGCAGTTCTTC. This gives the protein CASENGWALGNEQFF.

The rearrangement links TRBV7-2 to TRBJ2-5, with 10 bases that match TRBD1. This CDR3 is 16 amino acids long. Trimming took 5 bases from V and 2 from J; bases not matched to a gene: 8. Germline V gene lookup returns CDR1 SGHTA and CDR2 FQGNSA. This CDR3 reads CASSPNRQGAQETQYF. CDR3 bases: TGTGCCAGCAGCCCCAACCGACAGGGGGCACAAGAGACCCAGTACTTC.

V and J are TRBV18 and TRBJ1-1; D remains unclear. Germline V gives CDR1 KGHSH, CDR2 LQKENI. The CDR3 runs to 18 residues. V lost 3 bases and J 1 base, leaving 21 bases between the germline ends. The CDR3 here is CASSPPAGVMIENTEAFF. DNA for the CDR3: TGTGCCAGCTCACCGCCGGCTGGGGTAATGATCGAGAACACTGAAGCTTTCTTT.

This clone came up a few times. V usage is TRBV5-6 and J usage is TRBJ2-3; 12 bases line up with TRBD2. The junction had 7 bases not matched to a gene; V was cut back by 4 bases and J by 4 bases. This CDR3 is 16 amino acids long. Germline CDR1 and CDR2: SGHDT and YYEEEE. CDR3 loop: CASSATLAGGPDTQYF. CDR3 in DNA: TGTGCCAGCAGCGCGACCCTAGCGGGAGGGCCAGATACGCAGTATTTT. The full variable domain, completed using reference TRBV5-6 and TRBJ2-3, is DAGVTQSPTHLIKTRGQQVTLRCSPKSGHDTVSWYQQALGQGPQFIFQYYEEEERQRGNFPDRFSGHQFPNYSSELNVNALLLGDSALYLCASSATLAGGPDTQYFGPGTRLTVL.

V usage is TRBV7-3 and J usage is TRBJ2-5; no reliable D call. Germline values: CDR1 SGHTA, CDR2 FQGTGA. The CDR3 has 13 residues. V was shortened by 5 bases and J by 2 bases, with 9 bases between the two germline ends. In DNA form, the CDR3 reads TGTGCCAGCAGCCGTAGCCCTCAAGAGACCCAGTACTTC. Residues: CASSRSPQETQYF.

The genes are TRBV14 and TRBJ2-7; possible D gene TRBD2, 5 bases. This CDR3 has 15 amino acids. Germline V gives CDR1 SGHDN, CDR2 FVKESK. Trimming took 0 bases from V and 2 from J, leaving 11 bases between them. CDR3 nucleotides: TGTGCCAGCAGCCAAGATCTGGGAGAACCCTACGAGCAGTACTTC. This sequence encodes CASSQDLGEPYEQYF. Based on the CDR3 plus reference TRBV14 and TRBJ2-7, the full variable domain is EAGVTQFPSHSVIEKGQTVTLRCDPISGHDNLYWYRRVMGKEIKFLLHFVKESKQDESGMPNNRFLAERTGGTYSTLKVQPAELEDSGVYFCASSQDLGEPYEQYFGPGTRLTVT.

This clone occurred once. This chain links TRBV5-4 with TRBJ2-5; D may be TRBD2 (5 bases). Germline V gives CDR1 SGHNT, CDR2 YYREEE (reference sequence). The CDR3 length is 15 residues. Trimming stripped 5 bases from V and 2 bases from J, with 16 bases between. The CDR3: CASSPRPSKQETQYF. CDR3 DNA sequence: TGTGCCAGCAGTCCCCGCCCTAGCAAACAAGAGACCCAGTACTTC.

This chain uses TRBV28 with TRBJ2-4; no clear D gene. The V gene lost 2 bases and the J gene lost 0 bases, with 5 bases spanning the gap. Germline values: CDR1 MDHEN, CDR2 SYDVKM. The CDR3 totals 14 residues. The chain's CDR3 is CASSLPRAKNIQYF. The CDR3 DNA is TGTGCCAGCAGTTTACCGCGAGCCAAAAACATTCAGTACTTC.

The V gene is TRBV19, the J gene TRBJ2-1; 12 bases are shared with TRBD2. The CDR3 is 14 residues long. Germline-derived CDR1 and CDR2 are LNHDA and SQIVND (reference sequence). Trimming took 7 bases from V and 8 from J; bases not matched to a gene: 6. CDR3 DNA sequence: TGTGCCAGTACCAAGACTAGCGGGAGTGATGAGCAGTTCTTC. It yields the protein CASTKTSGSDEQFF. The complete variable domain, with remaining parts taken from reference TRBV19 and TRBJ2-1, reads DGGITQSPKYLFRKEGQNVTLSCEQNLNHDAMYWYRQDPGQGLRLIYYSQIVNDFQKGDIAEGYSVSREKKESFPLTVTSAQKNPTAFYLCASTKTSGSDEQFFGPGTRLTVL.

DNA for the CDR3: TGTGCCAGTAGTATGGGGTCCAATTGGCGGAGCACAGATACGCAGTATTTT. Amino acid sequence: CASSMGSNWRSTDTQYF. The chain is built from TRBV19 and TRBJ2-3, with D hard to call. Trimming removed 3 bases from V and 0 bases from J, with 16 bases in between. The CDR3 is 17 amino acids. CDR1 is LNHDA and CDR2 is SQIVND in the germline V gene (reference sequence). Complete variable domain (other parts from reference TRBV19 and TRBJ2-3): DGGITQSPKYLFRKEGQNVTLSCEQNLNHDAMYWYRQDPGQGLRLIYYSQIVNDFQKGDIAEGYSVSREKKESFPLTVTSAQKNPTAFYLCASSMGSNWRSTDTQYFGPGTRLTVL.

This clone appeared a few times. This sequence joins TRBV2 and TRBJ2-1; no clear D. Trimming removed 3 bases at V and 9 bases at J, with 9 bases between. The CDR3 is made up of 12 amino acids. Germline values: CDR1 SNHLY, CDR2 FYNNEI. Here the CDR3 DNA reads TGTGCCAGCAGTGATCAGTGGGGTGAGCAGTTCTTC. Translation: CASSDQWGEQFF.

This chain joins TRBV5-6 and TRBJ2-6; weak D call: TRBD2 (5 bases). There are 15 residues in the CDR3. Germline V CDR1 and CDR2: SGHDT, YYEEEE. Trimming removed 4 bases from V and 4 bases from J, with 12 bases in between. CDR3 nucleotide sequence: TGTGCCAGCAGCCCCGAGGGTCCGGGGGCCAACGTCCTGACTTTC. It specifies CASSPEGPGANVLTF.

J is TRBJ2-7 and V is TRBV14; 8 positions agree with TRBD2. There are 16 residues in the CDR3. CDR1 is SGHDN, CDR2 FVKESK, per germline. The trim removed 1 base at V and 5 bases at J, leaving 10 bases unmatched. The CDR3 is CASSQALGAGAHEQYF. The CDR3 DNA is TGTGCCAGCAGCCAAGCATTAGGAGCGGGGGCCCACGAGCAGTACTTC. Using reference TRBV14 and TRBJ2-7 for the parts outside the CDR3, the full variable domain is EAGVTQFPSHSVIEKGQTVTLRCDPISGHDNLYWYRRVMGKEIKFLLHFVKESKQDESGMPNNRFLAERTGGTYSTLKVQPAELEDSGVYFCASSQALGAGAHEQYFGPGTRLTVT.

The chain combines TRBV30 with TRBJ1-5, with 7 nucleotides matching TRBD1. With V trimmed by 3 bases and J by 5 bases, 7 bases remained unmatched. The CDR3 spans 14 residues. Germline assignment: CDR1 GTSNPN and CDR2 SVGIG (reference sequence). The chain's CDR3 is CAWSLGQVDQPQHF. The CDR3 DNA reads TGTGCCTGGAGCCTCGGACAGGTGGATCAGCCCCAGCATTTT. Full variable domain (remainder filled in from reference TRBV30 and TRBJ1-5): SQTIHQWPATLVQPVGSPLSLECTVEGTSNPNLYWYRQAAGRGLQLLFYSVGIGQISSEVPQNLSASRPQDRQFILSSKKLLLSDSGFYLCAWSLGQVDQPQHFGDGTRLSIL.

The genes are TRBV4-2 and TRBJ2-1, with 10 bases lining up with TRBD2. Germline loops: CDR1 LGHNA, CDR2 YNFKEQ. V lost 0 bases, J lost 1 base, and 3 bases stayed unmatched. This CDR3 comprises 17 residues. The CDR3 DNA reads TGTGCCAGCAGCCAAGATGGACTAGCGGCTTCCTACAATGAGCAGTTCTTC. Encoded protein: CASSQDGLAASYNEQFF.

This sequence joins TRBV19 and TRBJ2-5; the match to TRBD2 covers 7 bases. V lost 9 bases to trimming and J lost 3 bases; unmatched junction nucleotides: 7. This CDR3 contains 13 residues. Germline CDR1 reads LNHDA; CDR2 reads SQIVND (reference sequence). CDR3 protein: CASAPGGKETQYF. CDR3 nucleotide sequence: TGTGCCAGCGCCCCGGGGGGAAAAGAGACCCAGTACTTC.

CDR3 coding DNA: TGTGCCAGCTCACCGGCTAGCGGGAGAGCAGATACGCAGTATTTT. This translates into CASSPASGRADTQYF. The chain combines TRBV18 with TRBJ2-3; the match to TRBD2 covers 10 bases. Germline V CDR1 and CDR2: KGHSH, LQKENI. The CDR3 extends over 15 amino acids. The V gene end was trimmed by 3 bases and the J gene end by 4 bases; junction bases not matched to a gene: 4. The full variable domain, its missing parts supplied by reference TRBV18 and TRBJ2-3, is NAGVMQNPRHLVRRRGQEARLRCSPMKGHSHVYWYRQLPEEGLKFMVYLQKENIIDESGMPKERFSAEFPKEGPSILRIQQVVRGDSAAYFCASSPASGRADTQYFGPGTRLTVL.